The subject of this entry is one TCR beta chain. Its antigen is unknown. The sample belongs to a study of Ad26.COV2.S vaccination and SARS-CoV-2 variants. The study, taken as a whole, reports: The study found higher spike-specific TCR breadth in vaccine than placebo recipients. It was found that vaccine and placebo recipients had similar non-spike TCR breadth. Breadth, reportedly substantial, characterized the spike-specific CD8+ and CD4+ T cell responses after vaccination.

The treatment here: about 20 received Ad26.COV2.S at low or high dose, single or two shots; several received placebo; per-sample allocation not given. Day 63 after the first injection of vaccine or placebo was the sampling time. Using immunoSEQ multiplex PCR, the repertoire was profiled, and TCRdb retains in-frame clones only, with some absent. The table includes hundreds of thousands of clones, roughly 90% detected once. The source material was peripheral blood, sampled in a trial of Ad26.COV2.S vaccine versus placebo. The clonotype was recovered from a person between 18 and 65 years old who received the Ad26.COV2.S COVID-19 vaccine or a placebo.

CDR3 nucleotides: TGTGCCAGCAGCCGAGAGAACACCGGGGAGCTGTTTTTT. Protein sequence: CASSRENTGELFF. The chain joins TRBV11-3 to TRBJ2-2, with D uncertain. The germline gives CDR1 SGHNT, CDR2 YENEEA. V lost 5 bases and J lost 1, with 5 bases in between. The CDR3 length is 13 residues.